The rows below give T cell receptor beta chains drawn from one sample of a study of cytomegalovirus exposure and HLA in healthy donors. TCRdb keeps only in-frame clones here, not all; method: immunoSEQ multiplex PCR. The profile shows 150,000 to 200,000 clones, roughly 80% of them singletons. The sequenced material came from PBMCs. These receptor sequences come from a man aged 30 to 45 in good health and CMV-seropositive. The CDR3 runs from the conserved cysteine through the conserved F or W. The D gene is left open where the match is weak. Size tells how often a clone was seen (once, few, many) or the class of an expanded clone, and some rows leave it out.

d_call	v_call	clone_size	j_call	cdr3_nt	cdr3_aa
NA	TRBV15	NA	TRBJ1-5	TGTGCCACCAGCAGAGATCGGGACTTCGGAACGAAGCCCCAGCATTTT	CATSRDRDFGTKPQHF
TRBD1	TRBV7-2	NA	TRBJ2-1	TGTGCCAGCTTAGGCCCCCCCGGGACAGGGCAACACAATGAGCAGTTCTTC	CASLGPPGTGQHNEQFF
TRBD1	TRBV23-1	NA	TRBJ1-5	TGCGCCAGCACTCCTAAAACTCCGGGACAGGGATACAAGAATCAGCCCCAGCATTTT	CASTPKTPGQGYKNQPQHF
TRBD1	TRBV7-3	NA	TRBJ2-2	TGTGCCAGCAGCTCAGACAGGGTGGCCGGGGAGCTGTTTTTT	CASSSDRVAGELFF
TRBD2	TRBV7-6	NA	TRBJ2-3	TGTGCCAGCAACCCGGGACTAGCGGGGGTTAGCACAGATACGCAGTATTTT	CASNPGLAGVSTDTQYF
NA	TRBV7-9	NA	TRBJ1-2	TGTGCCAGCAGCTTAGGTCAGGGTAACTATGGCTACACCTTC	CASSLGQGNYGYTF
NA	TRBV5-5	NA	TRBJ1-6	TGTGCCAGCAGCTTGTGGAGTATTGATTCACCCCTCCACTTT	CASSLWSIDSPLHF
NA	TRBV29-1	NA	TRBJ2-1	TGCAGCGTTCAACAGGGCTATGAGCAGTTCTTC	CSVQQGYEQFF
NA	TRBV7-2	NA	TRBJ1-2	TGTGCCAGCAGCTTATCGGAGGGGAACTATGGCTACACCTTC	CASSLSEGNYGYTF
NA	TRBV5-1	NA	TRBJ2-5	TGCGCCAGCAGACCCTATAGGGGAGAGACCCAGTACTTC	CASRPYRGETQYF
TRBD1	TRBV27	once	TRBJ1-1	TGTGCCAGCAACCTCCGGACAGGGGGCGCGGACACTGAAGCTTTCTTT	CASNLRTGGADTEAFF
TRBD2	TRBV15	many	TRBJ2-3	TGTGCCACCAGCAGCGGAGCGGGGGCCACAGATACGCAGTATTTT	CATSSGAGATDTQYF
NA	TRBV2	NA	TRBJ2-3	TGTGCCAGCAATAGAGAAATCACAGATACGCAGTATTTT	CASNREITDTQYF
NA	TRBV7-9	NA	TRBJ2-7	TGTGCCAGCGGCCCACCGGGGTACTCCTACGAGCAGTACTTC	CASGPPGYSYEQYF
TRBD1	TRBV5-4	NA	TRBJ1-1	TGTGCCAGCAGCTTCCCAGGGGGCCCTGAAGCTTTCTTT	CASSFPGGPEAFF